This T cell receptor (beta chain) was sequenced in a study of lymphopenia after photon versus proton radiotherapy. To note about this clone: As yet, its antigen is unknown.

Trimming took 9 bases from V and 7 from J, leaving 16 bases between them. CDR3 length: 12 residues. Germline CDR1 reads MDHEN; CDR2 reads SYDVKM. Study-wide results and caveats: Only patients who died were analyzed for survival; proton advantage is unproven. Oligoclonal CD8+ Temra expansion after nadir drove photon patients' diversity drop. Larger post-nadir TCR diversity loss correlated inversely with survival in deceased patients. Under photons, naive T cells and diversity fell while effector/memory populations rose.

TCRdb's table, derived via immunoSEQ multiplex PCR, lists solely in-frame clones and lacks some. The sample lists nearly 25,000 clones, roughly 82% occurring once. The J gene is TRBJ2-7, the V gene TRBV28, with D perhaps being TRBD1 or TRBD2 (6 bases each). Sequences were derived from peripheral blood, sampled from a patient treated with proton-based radiotherapy. The TCR comes from a woman in her seventies with pancreatic cancer. In nucleotides, the CDR3 is TGTGCCAGTAGTGCCGGGGGCTGGGAGCAGTACTTC. Its translation is CASSAGGWEQYF. The full variable domain, with the rest looked up from reference TRBV28 and TRBJ2-7, is DVKVTQSSRYLVKRTGEKVFLECVQDMDHENMFWYRQDPGLGLRLIYFSYDVKMKEKGDIPEGYSVSREKKERFSLILESASTNQTSMYLCASSAGGWEQYFGPGTRLTVT.